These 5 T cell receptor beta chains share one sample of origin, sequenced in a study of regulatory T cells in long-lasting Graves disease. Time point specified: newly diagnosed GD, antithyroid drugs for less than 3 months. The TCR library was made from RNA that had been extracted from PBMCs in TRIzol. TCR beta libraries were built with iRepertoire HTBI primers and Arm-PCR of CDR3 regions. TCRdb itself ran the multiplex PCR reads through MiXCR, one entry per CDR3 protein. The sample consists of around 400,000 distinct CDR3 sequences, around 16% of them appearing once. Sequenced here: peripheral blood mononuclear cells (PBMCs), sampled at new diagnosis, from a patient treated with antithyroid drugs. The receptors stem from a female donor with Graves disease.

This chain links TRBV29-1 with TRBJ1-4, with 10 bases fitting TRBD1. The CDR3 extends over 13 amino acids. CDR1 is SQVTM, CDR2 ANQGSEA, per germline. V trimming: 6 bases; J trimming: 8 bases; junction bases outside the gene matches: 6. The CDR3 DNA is TGCAGCGTGGAGGACAGGGGGAAAGAAAAACTGTTTTTT. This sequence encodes CSVEDRGKEKLFF.

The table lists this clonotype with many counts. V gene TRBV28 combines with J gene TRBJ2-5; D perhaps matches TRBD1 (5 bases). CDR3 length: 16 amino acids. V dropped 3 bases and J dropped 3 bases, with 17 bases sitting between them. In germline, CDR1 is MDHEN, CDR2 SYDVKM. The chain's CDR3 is CASSLPRQGLEETQYF. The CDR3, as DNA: TGTGCCAGCAGTTTGCCCCGCCAGGGATTGGAAGAGACCCAGTACTTC. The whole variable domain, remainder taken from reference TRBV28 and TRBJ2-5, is DVKVTQSSRYLVKRTGEKVFLECVQDMDHENMFWYRQDPGLGLRLIYFSYDVKMKEKGDIPEGYSVSREKKERFSLILESASTNQTSMYLCASSLPRQGLEETQYFGPGTRLLVL.

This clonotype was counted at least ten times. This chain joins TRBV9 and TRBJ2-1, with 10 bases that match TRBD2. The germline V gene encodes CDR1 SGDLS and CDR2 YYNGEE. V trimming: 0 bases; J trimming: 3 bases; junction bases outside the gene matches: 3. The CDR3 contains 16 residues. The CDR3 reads CASSVGASGGYNEQFF. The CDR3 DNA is TGTGCCAGCAGCGTAGGGGCTAGCGGGGGCTACAATGAGCAGTTCTTC.

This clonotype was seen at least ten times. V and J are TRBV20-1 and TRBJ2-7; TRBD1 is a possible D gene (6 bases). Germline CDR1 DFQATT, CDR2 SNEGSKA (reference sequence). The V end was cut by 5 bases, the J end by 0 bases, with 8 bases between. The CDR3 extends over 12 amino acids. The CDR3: CSAVDSSYEQYF. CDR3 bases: TGCAGTGCTGTGGACAGCTCCTACGAGCAGTACTTC.

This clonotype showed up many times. The CDR3 protein is CASGRGGPDTQYF. CDR3 in DNA: TGTGCCAGCGGACGGGGGGGTCCAGATACGCAGTATTTT. The chain recombines TRBV7-3 with TRBJ2-3, with 8 bases matching TRBD2. Germline values: CDR1 SGHTA, CDR2 FQGTGA. V lost 8 bases to trimming and J lost 4 bases; unmatched junction nucleotides: 5. This CDR3 is 13 amino acids long.